The 19 T cell receptor beta chains presented below share a single source sample, sequenced in a study of blood T cell repertoires in COVID-19. Sequencing was performed with immunoSEQ multiplex PCR; in TCRdb, only in-frame clones are kept and a portion is missing. This table holds roughly 76,000 clones, about four fifths found once. The sequencing sample was made of peripheral blood. The receptors here all came from a woman between 65 and 79 years old with acute or convalescent COVID-19.

This rearrangement joins TRBV30 to TRBJ1-5; a possible D gene is TRBD1 (5 bases). Germline CDR1 GTSNPN, CDR2 SVGIG (reference sequence). V dropped 0 bases and J dropped 0 bases, with 18 bases sitting between them. This CDR3 is 18 amino acids long. This CDR3 is CAWSVLKGRSNSNQPQHF. For the CDR3, the DNA is TGTGCCTGGAGTGTATTGAAGGGGAGGAGCAATAGCAATCAGCCCCAGCATTTT.

This clone has a count of ten or more. This chain joins TRBV6-6 and TRBJ2-1; perhaps TRBD1 as D (6 bases). This CDR3 has 12 amino acids. The germline V and J ends were trimmed by 7 bases and 8 bases, with 12 bases remaining between them. Germline V gene lookup returns CDR1 MNHNY and CDR2 SVGAGI (reference sequence). In DNA form, the CDR3 reads TGTGCCAGCAAGACAGGTCGTGATGAGCAGTTCTTC. Translating it yields CASKTGRDEQFF.

The rearrangement joins TRBV7-9 to TRBJ2-5; 10 bases map to TRBD2. This CDR3 has 18 residues. Germline V gene lookup returns CDR1 SEHNR and CDR2 FQNEAQ (reference sequence). Trimming took 0 bases from V and 3 from J; bases not matched to a gene: 10. The chain's CDR3 is CASSLARGTSGMKETQYF. The CDR3 DNA sequence: TGTGCCAGCAGCTTAGCGCGGGGTACTAGCGGGATGAAAGAGACCCAGTACTTC.

The rearrangement uses TRBV7-8 and TRBJ2-7; maybe TRBD2 (6 bases). The CDR3 is 12 amino acids. Trimming shortened V by 5 bases and J by 12 bases, and 17 bases separated the two germline ends. Germline loops: CDR1 SGHVS, CDR2 FQNEAQ. CDR3 DNA sequence: TGTGCCAGCAGCCCCTCCGGGGGAAGGATGTACTTC. It specifies CASSPSGGRMYF. Looking up the rest from reference TRBV7-8 and TRBJ2-7 gives the full variable domain: GAGVSQSPRYKVAKRGQDVALRCDPISGHVSLFWYQQALGQGPEFLTYFQNEAQLDKSGLPSDRFFAERPEGSVSTLKIQRTQQEDSAVYLCASSPSGGRMYFGPGTRLTVT.

The chain carries TRBV7-2 and TRBJ2-3, with 13 positions matching TRBD2. This CDR3 contains 16 residues. The V segment lost 2 bases and the J segment 4 bases; nucleotides outside the gene matches: 3. Germline V gene sequence: CDR1 SGHTA, CDR2 FQGNSA. The CDR3 is CASSLSTSGRADTQYF. The CDR3 DNA reads as TGTGCCAGCAGCTTAAGCACTAGCGGGAGGGCAGATACGCAGTATTTT.

The chain employs TRBV12-3 or TRBV12-4 and TRBJ1-1; maybe TRBD1 (6 bases). The V end was cut by 5 bases, the J end by 1 base, with 8 bases between. The CDR3 totals 13 residues. The CDR3 sequence: CASSRTANTEAFF. Written as DNA, the CDR3 is TGTGCCAGCAGTCGGACAGCGAACACTGAAGCTTTCTTT.

The V and J genes are TRBV6-5 and TRBJ2-1; D is possibly TRBD2 (5 bases). Trimming cost V 6 bases and J 4 bases, with 10 bases left between them. The CDR3 consists of 13 residues. Germline values: CDR1 MNHEY, CDR2 SVGAGI. The DNA for the CDR3 is TGTGCCAGCAGGAGCGGCGGGTACAATGAGCAGTTCTTC. Its translation: CASRSGGYNEQFF.

V usage is TRBV2 and J usage is TRBJ1-1; perhaps TRBD1 as D (6 bases). V lost 5 bases, J lost 10 bases, and 17 bases lay in between. CDR1 and CDR2 (germline): SNHLY, FYNNEI. This CDR3 has 13 residues. The CDR3 region has the DNA TGTGCCAGCAGTCGACAGGTTCGCCCTTCAGCTTTCTTT. Translated, it gives CASSRQVRPSAFF.

V is TRBV6-6 and J is TRBJ2-2; D not certain. The CDR3 is 14 amino acids. Germline CDR1 is MNHNY and CDR2 is SVGAGI (reference sequence). The V end lost 2 bases, the J end lost 7 bases, and 11 bases lay between the germline ends. CDR3 amino acids: CASSYPGRVGELFF. The CDR3 region has the DNA TGTGCCAGCAGTTACCCTGGCCGGGTCGGGGAGCTGTTTTTT.

This clone has more than one count but fewer than ten. The J gene is TRBJ2-5, the V gene TRBV19, with 11 nucleotides matching TRBD1. CDR1 is LNHDA, CDR2 SQIVND, per germline (reference sequence). The V segment lost 6 bases and the J segment 5 bases; nucleotides outside the gene matches: 11. This CDR3 region has 16 residues. The CDR3 DNA sequence: TGTGCCAGTAGCACCCTCCGGACAGGGGGCCGGGAGACCCAGTACTTC. This translates into CASSTLRTGGRETQYF.

The chain recombines TRBV11-3 with TRBJ2-1; 8 nucleotides align to TRBD2. Looked up from germline, CDR1 is SGHNT and CDR2 is YENEEA. This CDR3 spans 15 amino acids. J gave up 3 bases and V 1 base, and 2 bases lay outside the gene matches. CDR3 bases: TGTGCCAGCAGCTTAGCCGGGACTAGCTACAATGAGCAGTTCTTC. Amino acid sequence: CASSLAGTSYNEQFF.

The rearrangement uses TRBV18 and TRBJ1-3, with 9 bases lining up with TRBD1. The germline CDR1 and CDR2 sequences are KGHSH and LQKENI. The CDR3 extends over 15 amino acids. J lost 3 bases, V lost 5 bases, and 5 bases had no gene match. This CDR3 reads CASSRDRAFGNTIYF. The CDR3 nucleotides read TGTGCCAGCTCAAGGGACAGGGCTTTTGGAAACACCATATATTTT.

The chain recombines TRBV28 with TRBJ1-1, with 11 bases aligning to TRBD1. The trim removed 6 bases at V and 1 base at J, leaving 7 bases unmatched. Germline lookup yields CDR1 MDHEN and CDR2 SYDVKM. The CDR3 extends over 16 amino acids. In DNA, the CDR3 is TGTGCCAGCAGACAAGCTGGACAGGGGGCGAACACTGAAGCTTTCTTT. Translating it yields CASRQAGQGANTEAFF.

CDR3 bases: TGTGCCAGCAGCCAAGATCCGGGGGGAGCTTTCTTT. It is translated as CASSQDPGGAFF. This rearrangement joins TRBV3-1 (or the pseudogene TRBV3-2) to TRBJ1-1, with a weak D call TRBD1 (5 bases). V gave up 0 bases and J gave up 10 bases, with 9 bases separating them. There are 12 residues in the CDR3. Germline CDR1 reads LGHDT; CDR2 reads YNNKEL (reference sequence).

This CDR3 reads CASSIGEPYGNTEAFF. The CDR3 DNA reads TGTGCCAGTAGTATAGGAGAACCATATGGGAACACTGAAGCTTTCTTT. The chain has TRBV19 and TRBJ1-1; D gene ambiguous. Trimming took off 1 base at V and 1 base at J, with 13 bases between the two ends. Germline V CDR1 and CDR2: LNHDA, SQIVND (reference sequence). The CDR3 has 16 amino acids.

The V gene is TRBV11-1, the J gene TRBJ2-3; tentatively, D is TRBD1 (6 bases). The germline CDR1 and CDR2 sequences are SGHAT and FQDESV (reference sequence). The CDR3 extends over 16 amino acids. V was pared by 6 bases and J by 2 bases, with 18 bases between. The CDR3 sequence is CASRWGRSINTDTQYF. The DNA of the CDR3 is TGTGCCAGCAGATGGGGGCGGTCGATAAACACAGATACGCAGTATTTT.

The rearrangement joins TRBV28 to TRBJ2-7, with D possibly matching TRBD2 (6 bases). This CDR3 has 16 amino acids. V was trimmed by 4 bases and J by 2 bases, leaving 18 bases between them. Germline V gives CDR1 MDHEN, CDR2 SYDVKM. As DNA, the CDR3 is TGTGCCAGCAGTTCCCTCCGGGGGTATGGACCCTACGAGCAGTACTTC. The encoded protein is CASSSLRGYGPYEQYF. The whole variable domain, filled in from reference TRBV28 and TRBJ2-7, reads DVKVTQSSRYLVKRTGEKVFLECVQDMDHENMFWYRQDPGLGLRLIYFSYDVKMKEKGDIPEGYSVSREKKERFSLILESASTNQTSMYLCASSSLRGYGPYEQYFGPGTRLTVT.

The chain carries TRBV6-5 and TRBJ1-4, with TRBD1 as a possible D gene (5 bases). V lost 7 bases to trimming and J lost 8 bases, with 14 bases between them. Germline CDR1 and CDR2: MNHEY and SVGAGI. CDR3 length: 13 amino acids. CDR3 region: CASTSAGGEKLFF. The CDR3 coding sequence is TGTGCCAGCACCTCCGCCGGGGGGGAAAAACTGTTTTTT.

V and J are TRBV30 and TRBJ1-6; D possibly corresponds to TRBD1 (6 bases). V was shortened by 4 bases and J by 9 bases, with 13 bases between the two germline ends. Germline V gene sequence: CDR1 GTSNPN, CDR2 SVGIG (reference sequence). This CDR3 is 13 amino acids long. The CDR3 DNA follows: TGTGCCTGGATGTCGGGGGGCGGTTCACCCCTCCACTTT. Its protein product is CAWMSGGGSPLHF.